In its sample, the clone carrying this TCR beta chain was seen a few times. Its antigen is not known. This entry is derived from a study of cytomegalovirus exposure and HLA in healthy donors. Study conclusions and caveats: Cytomegalovirus-associated status was assigned to 164 TCR beta chains.

This CDR3 spans 11 amino acids. Deletions cut 6 bases from V and 5 bases from J, with 4 bases between. Germline values: CDR1 SEHNR, CDR2 FQNEAQ (reference sequence). Data came from immunoSEQ multiplex PCR; TCRdb stores just in-frame clones and leaves some out. The sample contains hundreds of thousands of clones, 87% of which appear only once. The TCR originated in a woman aged 18-35 years in good health and CMV-seropositive. V usage is TRBV7-9 and J usage is TRBJ2-2; D gene uncertain. The sequenced sample consisted of PBMCs. CDR3 sequence reads: CASRYTGELFF. In DNA form, the CDR3 reads TGTGCCAGCAGATATACCGGGGAGCTGTTTTTT.